This entry lists 7 T cell receptor beta chains sequenced from one sample in a study of beta chain features in type 1 diabetes. cDNA synthesis used the whole RNA isolate, giving expressed TCRB sequences. Only in-frame clones appear in the TCRdb table, and some are missing; sequencing was by immunoSEQ multiplex PCR. The data contain 500,000 to 700,000 clones, roughly 16% of them singletons. Input material: naive CD4+ T cells from blood. All receptors derive from a man aged 18 to 30 in good health.

The V gene is TRBV10-3, the J gene TRBJ2-7, with 7 positions matching TRBD1. V lost 5 bases, J lost 5 bases, and 6 bases stayed unmatched. Germline CDR1 ENHRY, CDR2 SYGVKD. The CDR3 has 13 residues. The CDR3, as DNA: TGTGCCATCAGTCCCTCTGACAGGGACGAGCAGTACTTC. Its protein is CAISPSDRDEQYF.

This clone came up a few times. This rearrangement joins TRBV6-6 to TRBJ1-5; D unclear. V was cut by 3 bases and J by 1 base, with 13 bases left in between. Germline V CDR1 and CDR2: MNHNY, SVGAGI (reference sequence). The CDR3 length is 16 residues. This CDR3 is CASSYTQWRSNQPQHF. CDR3 coding DNA: TGTGCCAGCAGTTATACCCAGTGGAGGAGCAATCAGCCCCAGCATTTT.

This chain joins TRBV27 and TRBJ2-4, with D unclear. The length of the CDR3 is 15 residues. Trimming took 5 bases from V and 0 from J, leaving 11 bases between them. From germline, CDR1 is MNHEY and CDR2 SMNVEV (reference sequence). CDR3 coding DNA: TGTGCCAGCAGTCCCAACTATCTAGCCAAAAACATTCAGTACTTC. Translated: CASSPNYLAKNIQYF.

The V gene is TRBV19, the J gene TRBJ2-7, with D possibly TRBD1 on 6 matching bases. The germline V and J ends were trimmed by 0 bases and 2 bases, with 11 bases remaining between them. Per germline, CDR1 LNHDA and CDR2 SQIVND (reference sequence). The CDR3 is 15 amino acids. CDR3 in DNA: TGTGCCAGTAGTATAGATGGGACACCAACCTACGAGCAGTACTTC. It specifies CASSIDGTPTYEQYF. The full variable domain, rest sourced from reference TRBV19 and TRBJ2-7, is DGGITQSPKYLFRKEGQNVTLSCEQNLNHDAMYWYRQDPGQGLRLIYYSQIVNDFQKGDIAEGYSVSREKKESFPLTVTSAQKNPTAFYLCASSIDGTPTYEQYFGPGTRLTVT.

V is TRBV9 and J is TRBJ1-2, with D unresolved. Trimming stripped 0 bases from V and 4 bases from J, with 10 bases between. Per germline, CDR1 SGDLS and CDR2 YYNGEE. The CDR3 totals 14 residues. The CDR3 here is CASSVDAKGYGYTF. For the CDR3, the DNA is TGTGCCAGCAGCGTAGATGCCAAAGGCTATGGCTACACCTTC. Full variable domain (remainder filled in from reference TRBV9 and TRBJ1-2): DSGVTQTPKHLITATGQRVTLRCSPRSGDLSVYWYQQSLDQGLQFLIQYYNGEERAKGNILERFSAQQFPDLHSELNLSSLELGDSALYFCASSVDAKGYGYTFGSGTRLTVV.

DNA for the CDR3: TGTGCCAGCTCCCCGGGAGGGGGGGCGTTCACTGAAGCTTTCTTT. This translates into CASSPGGGAFTEAFF. This chain links TRBV18 with TRBJ1-1; D might be TRBD1 (6 bases). The CDR3 spans 15 residues. V was trimmed by 6 bases and J by 4 bases, leaving 18 bases between them. Germline V gene sequence: CDR1 KGHSH, CDR2 LQKENI.

This clone occurred a few times. The chain joins TRBV7-2 to TRBJ1-1; D may be TRBD1 (5 bases). V dropped 0 bases and J dropped 2 bases, with 10 bases sitting between them. This CDR3 is built from 15 residues. Germline CDR1 and CDR2: SGHTA and FQGNSA. CDR3 sequence: CASSLASRVNTEAFF. The CDR3 nucleotides are TGTGCCAGCAGCTTAGCGAGCAGGGTCAACACTGAAGCTTTCTTT.